This T cell receptor beta chain came from a study of T-cell reconstitution after alpha-beta-depleted transplantation in children. The germline CDR1 and CDR2 sequences are SGHRS and YFSETQ. CDR3 length: 14 amino acids. Trimming shortened V by 4 bases and J by 5 bases, and 14 bases separated the two germline ends. A TCRbeta library incorporating unique molecular identifiers was prepared. TCRdb itself ran the PCR reads through MiXCR, one entry per CDR3 protein. This table has 490,000 or so distinct CDR3 sequences, about 10% appearing once. This clonotype was recorded at least ten times. This sequence originates from a child aged 2 to 10 with inherited bone marrow failure, due to receive a stem cell transplant. Here the sequenced sample was PBMCs, taken before TCRalphabeta/CD19-depleted stem cell transplant. The chain uses TRBV5-1 and TRBJ2-3, with D possibly being TRBD2 (6 bases). As DNA, the CDR3 is TGCGCCAGCAGCAAGGCTAGCGAGGGAGATACGCAGTATTTT. Amino acids: CASSKASEGDTQYF.